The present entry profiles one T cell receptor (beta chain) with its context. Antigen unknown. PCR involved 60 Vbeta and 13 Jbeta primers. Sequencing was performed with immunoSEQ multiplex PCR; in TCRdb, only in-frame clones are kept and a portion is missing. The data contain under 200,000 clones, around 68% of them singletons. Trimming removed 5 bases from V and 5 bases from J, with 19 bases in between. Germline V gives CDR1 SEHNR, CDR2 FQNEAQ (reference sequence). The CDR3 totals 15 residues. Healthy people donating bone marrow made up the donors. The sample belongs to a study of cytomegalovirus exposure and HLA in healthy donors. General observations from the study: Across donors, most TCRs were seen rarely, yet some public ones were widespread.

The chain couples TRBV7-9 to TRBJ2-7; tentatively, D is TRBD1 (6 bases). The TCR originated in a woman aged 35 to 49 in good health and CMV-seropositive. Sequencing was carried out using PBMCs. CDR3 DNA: TGTGCCAGCAGCGCGGACCCTCAGGGGTCCCACGAGCAGTACTTC. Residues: CASSADPQGSHEQYF.